Here is one T cell receptor beta chain with its context. The record originates from a study of cytomegalovirus exposure and HLA in healthy donors. Primers included in the PCR were 60 Vbeta and 13 Jbeta primers. Sequencing was performed with immunoSEQ multiplex PCR; in TCRdb, only in-frame clones are kept and a portion is missing. The sample consists of over 200,000 clones, around 88% of them appearing once. Germline V gives CDR1 MNHNS, CDR2 SASEGT. This CDR3 is 14 amino acids long. V was pared by 7 bases and J by 4 bases, with 14 bases between. The clonotype comes from a woman aged 18-35 years in good health and CMV-seronegative. The chain couples TRBV6-1 to TRBJ1-5, with D possibly matching TRBD1 (5 bases). Source material: PBMCs. The CDR3 DNA reads as TGTGCCAGCATTCCGTACAGGTCGAATCAGCCCCAGCATTTT. Translation gives CASIPYRSNQPQHF.